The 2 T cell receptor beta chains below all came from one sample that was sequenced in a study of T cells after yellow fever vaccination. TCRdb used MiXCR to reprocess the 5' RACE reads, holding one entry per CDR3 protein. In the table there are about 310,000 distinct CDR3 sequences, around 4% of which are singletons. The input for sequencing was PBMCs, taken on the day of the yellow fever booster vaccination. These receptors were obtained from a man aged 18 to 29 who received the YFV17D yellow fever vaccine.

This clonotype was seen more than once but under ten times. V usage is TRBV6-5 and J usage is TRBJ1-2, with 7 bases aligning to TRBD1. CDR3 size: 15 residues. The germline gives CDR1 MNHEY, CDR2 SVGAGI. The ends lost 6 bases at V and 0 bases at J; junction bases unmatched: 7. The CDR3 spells CASRPTGLANYGYTF. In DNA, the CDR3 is TGTGCCAGCAGGCCGACAGGGTTGGCTAACTATGGCTACACCTTC.

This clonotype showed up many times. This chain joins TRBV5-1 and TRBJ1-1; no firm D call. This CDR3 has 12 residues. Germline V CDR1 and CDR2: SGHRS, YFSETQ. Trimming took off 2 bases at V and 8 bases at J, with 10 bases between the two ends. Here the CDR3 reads CASSLGGREAFF. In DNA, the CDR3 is TGCGCCAGCAGCTTAGGTGGCAGAGAAGCTTTCTTT.